The 13 T cell receptor beta chains listed next were all sequenced from one sample in a study of Ad26.COV2.S vaccination and SARS-CoV-2 variants. Treatment defined: 15 to 20 received Ad26.COV2.S at low or high dose, single or two shots; several received placebo; per-sample allocation not given. Day 63 after the first vaccine or placebo injection was the time point for sampling. Repertoires were generated with immunoSEQ multiplex PCR, while TCRdb's copy carries only in-frame clones and drops some. Of under 300,000 clones in the sample, roughly 85% were seen once. The specimen was peripheral blood, collected in a trial of Ad26.COV2.S vaccine versus placebo. These receptors were taken from a person aged 18-60 years who received the Ad26.COV2.S COVID-19 vaccine or a placebo.

This rearrangement joins TRBV25-1 to TRBJ2-1; D could derive from TRBD1 or TRBD2 (6 bases each). The CDR3 loop spans 15 amino acids. The germline gives CDR1 MGHDK, CDR2 SYGVNS. V lost 7 bases and J 2 bases, leaving 15 bases between the germline ends. The CDR3 loop reads CASTSGAVTYNEQFF. The CDR3 nucleotides are TGTGCCAGCACCTCGGGGGCCGTAACCTACAATGAGCAGTTCTTC.

The genes are TRBV7-2 and TRBJ2-5, with 10 bases that match TRBD2. CDR3 length: 13 residues. The germline gives CDR1 SGHTA, CDR2 FQGNSA. V dropped 5 bases and J dropped 5; count of bases not matched to a gene: 2. The CDR3 loop reads CASSMGLAETQYF. The DNA for the CDR3 is TGTGCCAGCAGCATGGGACTAGCGGAGACCCAGTACTTC. Complete variable domain (other parts from reference TRBV7-2 and TRBJ2-5): GAGVSQSPSNKVTEKGKDVELRCDPISGHTALYWYRQSLGQGLEFLIYFQGNSAPDKSGLPSDRFSAERTGGSVSTLTIQRTQQEDSAVYLCASSMGLAETQYFGPGTRLLVL.

A single count supports this clone. This sample includes further DNA sequences coding for the same CDR3. The chain is built from TRBV11-3 and TRBJ2-5; TRBD2 agrees at 7 bases. V shed 5 bases and J 2 bases; nucleotides not matched to a gene: 2. CDR1 and CDR2 (germline): SGHNT, YENEEA. The length of the CDR3 is 13 residues. The CDR3 reads CASSLGGQETQYF. As DNA, the CDR3 is TGTGCCAGCAGCCTGGGGGGGCAAGAGACCCAGTACTTC.

V usage is TRBV4-1 and J usage is TRBJ2-1; 9 bases match TRBD1. CDR3 length: 16 amino acids. CDR1 is MGHRA and CDR2 is YSYEKL in the germline V gene. The J segment lost 5 bases and the V segment lost 5 bases, leaving 10 bases of the junction unmatched. In nucleotides, the CDR3 is TGCGCCAGCAGCTCCTCGGACAGGGGCGGAAACAATGAGCAGTTCTTC. It is translated as CASSSSDRGGNNEQFF.

The chain is built from TRBV7-3 and TRBJ1-6; perhaps TRBD1 as D (5 bases). Trimming took off 1 base at V and 6 bases at J, with 10 bases between the two ends. The CDR3 spans 15 residues. From germline, CDR1 is SGHTA and CDR2 FQGTGA. The CDR3 reads CASSLRGGSNSPLHF. As DNA, the CDR3 is TGTGCCAGCAGCTTAAGGGGGGGAAGTAATTCACCCCTCCACTTT.

The table lists this clone with a count of one. This chain joins TRBV5-1 and TRBJ2-7; 9 nucleotides align to TRBD1. Germline V CDR1 and CDR2: SGHRS, YFSETQ. The CDR3 length is 14 residues. The ends lost 7 bases at V and 7 bases at J; junction bases unmatched: 12. In DNA form, the CDR3 reads TGCGCCAGCTCCCAGGGACAGGGAGAGGGGGAGCAGTACTTC. This encodes CASSQGQGEGEQYF.

The V call is TRBV7-9, the J call TRBJ2-5, with TRBD1 matching 9 bases. This CDR3 spans 15 amino acids. Germline CDR1 and CDR2: SEHNR and FQNEAQ (reference sequence). V trimming: 1 base; J trimming: 2 bases; junction bases outside the gene matches: 2. CDR3 nucleotide sequence: TGTGCCAGCAGCTTAGGACAGGGGGGACAAGAGACCCAGTACTTC. Protein: CASSLGQGGQETQYF.

V is TRBV7-6 and J is TRBJ1-2; D is ambiguous. Germline values: CDR1 SGHVS, CDR2 FNYEAQ. Trimming stripped 5 bases from V and 3 bases from J, with 13 bases between. The CDR3 is made up of 14 amino acids. CDR3 in DNA: TGTGCCAGCAGCGGAGAGGACGGACACTATGGCTACACCTTC. Translation: CASSGEDGHYGYTF. Drawing the rest from reference TRBV7-6 and TRBJ1-2, the complete variable domain is GAGVSQSPRYKVTKRGQDVALRCDPISGHVSLYWYRQALGQGPEFLTYFNYEAQQDKSGLPNDRFSAERPEGSISTLTIQRTEQRDSAMYRCASSGEDGHYGYTFGSGTRLTVV.

CDR3 sequence: CASSQGLAGTDTQYF. In DNA, the CDR3 is TGTGCCAGCAGCCAAGGACTAGCGGGCACAGATACGCAGTATTTT. The J gene is TRBJ2-3, the V gene TRBV3-1 (or the pseudogene TRBV3-2); 9 bases are a match to TRBD2. The germline CDR1 and CDR2 sequences are LGHDT and YNNKEL (reference sequence). J lost 1 base, V lost 1 base, and 0 bases had no gene match. The CDR3 totals 15 residues.

The chain carries TRBV7-9 and TRBJ2-1, with 11 bases that match TRBD2. CDR1 is SEHNR and CDR2 is FQNEAQ in the germline V gene (reference sequence). Trimming cost V 5 bases and J 8 bases; bases outside gene matches: 8. This CDR3 is 15 amino acids long. CDR3 loop: CASSRLLAGEHEQFF. As DNA, the CDR3 is TGTGCCAGCAGCCGACTACTAGCGGGAGAACATGAGCAGTTCTTC.

The chain couples TRBV6-2 or TRBV6-3 to TRBJ1-1, with D unclear. Between the trimmed V and J ends, which lost 6 bases and 6 bases, there was a span of 11 bases. Per the germline V gene, CDR1 is MNHEY and CDR2 is SVGEGT. The CDR3 is made up of 12 amino acids. The CDR3 sequence: CASSHAFPEAFF. For the CDR3, the DNA is TGTGCCAGCAGCCATGCATTCCCTGAAGCTTTCTTT.

This CDR3 reads CASSQGRQLNYGYTF. The CDR3 bases are TGTGCCAGCAGCCAAGGCCGACAGCTTAACTATGGCTACACCTTC. V and J are TRBV3-1 (or the pseudogene TRBV3-2) and TRBJ1-2; D might be TRBD1 (5 bases). V lost 1 base and J 1 base, leaving 10 bases between the germline ends. CDR3 size: 15 residues. Looked up from germline, CDR1 is LGHDT and CDR2 is YNNKEL (reference sequence).

The CDR3 spells CASSIATRTDTQYF. DNA for the CDR3: TGTGCCAGTAGTATTGCGACTAGGACAGATACGCAGTATTTT. The rearrangement joins TRBV19 to TRBJ2-3; D is possibly TRBD2 (6 bases). The CDR3 runs 14 residues. The V end lost 3 bases, the J end lost 3 bases, and 10 bases lay between the germline ends. Per the germline V gene, CDR1 is LNHDA and CDR2 is SQIVND (reference sequence).